The 23 T cell receptor beta chains below all came from one sample that was sequenced in a study of OX40 agonist ivuxolimab in advanced cancers. Repertoires were generated with immunoSEQ multiplex PCR, while TCRdb's copy carries only in-frame clones and drops some. Of 55,000 to 75,000 clones listed, about 89% are singletons. Source: CD4+ or CD8+ T cells sorted from blood, taken in a trial of the OX40 agonist ivuxolimab. The receptors shown here come from an adult with an advanced solid tumor such as melanoma, head and neck, liver or kidney cancer.

The chain combines TRBV4-2 with TRBJ2-2, with 9 bases fitting TRBD1. Trimming at V came to 0 bases and at J to 5 bases, leaving 10 bases not matched to a gene. The CDR3 runs to 18 residues. Germline V CDR1 and CDR2: LGHNA, YNFKEQ. The CDR3 sequence: CASSQEPPGTGKTGELFF. The CDR3 DNA reads as TGTGCCAGCAGCCAAGAGCCGCCCGGGACAGGGAAGACCGGGGAGCTGTTTTTT.

The chain couples TRBV10-3 to TRBJ2-2, with D perhaps matching TRBD2 (6 bases). Germline assignment: CDR1 ENHRY and CDR2 SYGVKD. V was cut by 0 bases and J by 7 bases, with 21 bases left in between. This CDR3 is built from 18 residues. CDR3 DNA sequence: TGTGCCATCAGTGAGTCCCTTGGGACGGGAGACCGGGTCGGGGAGCTGTTTTTT. The encoded protein is CAISESLGTGDRVGELFF.

CDR3 nucleotides: TGTGCCAGCAGCAAGGGACTAGCGGGACGCACAGATACGCAGTATTTT. This codes for CASSKGLAGRTDTQYF. J is TRBJ2-3 and V is TRBV5-4; 13 nucleotides line up with TRBD2. This CDR3 has 16 amino acids. V gave up 4 bases and J gave up 1 base; unmatched junction bases: 3. The germline gives CDR1 SGHNT, CDR2 YYREEE (reference sequence).

The rearrangement links TRBV7-7 to TRBJ2-1, with 8 nucleotides matching TRBD2. Unmatched junction bases numbered 7, after V lost 5 bases and J lost 4 bases. This CDR3 spans 15 amino acids. The V gene's germline CDR1 is SSHAT and CDR2 FNYEAQ (reference sequence). CDR3 in DNA: TGTGCCAGCAGCCACGGGAGGGCGTCGTACAATGAGCAGTTCTTC. This encodes CASSHGRASYNEQFF.

The chain employs TRBV7-2 and TRBJ2-2; D may be TRBD2 (6 bases). V lost 4 bases to trimming and J lost 5 bases, with 14 bases between them. The CDR3 consists of 15 residues. Looked up from germline, CDR1 is SGHTA and CDR2 is FQGNSA. The CDR3 DNA is TGTGCCAGCAGCTCCCGGGACTCGCAAACCGGGGAGCTGTTTTTT. It encodes CASSSRDSQTGELFF.

The chain carries TRBV11-3 and TRBJ2-6; D is unclear. CDR1 and CDR2 (germline): SGHNT, YENEEA. The CDR3 has 14 residues. V was cut by 2 bases and J by 4 bases, with 6 bases left in between. Here the CDR3 reads CASSLNPGANVLTF. The DNA for the CDR3 is TGTGCCAGCAGCTTAAACCCCGGGGCCAACGTCCTGACTTTC. Together with reference TRBV11-3 and TRBJ2-6, the CDR3 gives the full variable domain: EAGVVQSPRYKIIEKKQPVAFWCNPISGHNTLYWYLQNLGQGPELLIRYENEEAVDDSQLPKDRFSAERLKGVDSTLKIQPAELGDSAVYLCASSLNPGANVLTFGAGSRLTVL.

V is TRBV6-6 and J is TRBJ2-3; no reliable D call. Between the trimmed V and J ends, which lost 6 bases and 3 bases, there was a span of 4 bases. The CDR3 is 11 residues long. Germline values: CDR1 MNHNY, CDR2 SVGAGI (reference sequence). CDR3 bases: TGTGCCAGCAGGTCTACAGATACGCAGTATTTT. It encodes CASRSTDTQYF.

The chain has TRBV6-1 and TRBJ1-5, with D possibly being TRBD1 (5 bases). V lost 2 bases and J lost 6, with 8 bases in between. Per germline, CDR1 MNHNS and CDR2 SASEGT. The CDR3 spans 13 residues. This chain's CDR3 is CASSESGGQPQHF. The CDR3 nucleotides read TGTGCCAGCAGTGAATCGGGGGGTCAGCCCCAGCATTTT.

The genes are TRBV18 and TRBJ2-7; maybe TRBD2 (5 bases). Trimming left V 1 base short and J 1 base short, with 11 bases between. Per the germline V gene, CDR1 is KGHSH and CDR2 is LQKENI. The CDR3 consists of 15 residues. CDR3 protein: CASSPRLALSYEQYF. Written as DNA, the CDR3 is TGTGCCAGCTCACCACGGCTAGCCCTTTCCTACGAGCAGTACTTC.

This clone was counted once. The chain joins TRBV30 to TRBJ1-1; D unclear. Trimming stripped 3 bases from V and 0 bases from J, with 8 bases between. This CDR3 contains 13 residues. In germline, CDR1 is GTSNPN, CDR2 SVGIG (reference sequence). The CDR3 sequence is CAWREQMNTEAFF. The CDR3 DNA reads TGTGCCTGGAGGGAGCAGATGAACACTGAAGCTTTCTTT.

The chain joins TRBV6-6 to TRBJ1-1; tentative D call: TRBD1 (5 bases). The CDR3 covers 11 residues. V was cut by 6 bases and J by 6 bases, with 8 bases left in between. Per the germline V gene, CDR1 is MNHNY and CDR2 is SVGAGI (reference sequence). The chain's CDR3 is CASSRGAEAFF. Here the CDR3 DNA reads TGTGCCAGCAGCCGGGGGGCTGAAGCTTTCTTT.

The chain employs TRBV20-1 and TRBJ2-7, with a tentative D call TRBD1 (5 bases). CDR3 length: 11 residues. Trimming left V 6 bases short and J 6 bases short, with 12 bases between. The germline V gene encodes CDR1 DFQATT and CDR2 SNEGSKA (reference sequence). CDR3 residues: CSALRQPEQYF. The CDR3 bases are TGCAGTGCCTTAAGACAGCCCGAGCAGTACTTC.

J is TRBJ1-6 and V is TRBV6-6, with a weak D call TRBD1 (5 bases). Looked up from germline, CDR1 is MNHNY and CDR2 is SVGAGI (reference sequence). V lost 2 bases and J lost 11, with 10 bases in between. The CDR3 runs 13 residues. CDR3 protein: CASSYGSGAPLHF. The DNA for the CDR3 is TGTGCCAGCAGTTACGGGTCGGGGGCACCCCTCCACTTT.

The V gene is TRBV6-5, the J gene TRBJ2-6; D gene ambiguous. This CDR3 comprises 16 residues. Trimming cost V 4 bases and J 0 bases, with 10 bases left between them. The germline gives CDR1 MNHEY, CDR2 SVGAGI. CDR3 nucleotides: TGTGCCAGCAGTTCTCGGCTCAGCTCTGGGGCCAACGTCCTGACTTTC. Translated: CASSSRLSSGANVLTF.

The CDR3 here is CARPLTDTQYF. DNA for the CDR3: TGCGCCAGACCCCTAACAGATACGCAGTATTTT. This chain uses TRBV23-1 with TRBJ2-3; D call uncertain. TRBV23-1 counts as an open reading frame of uncertain function. The CDR3 has 11 amino acids. The V end lost 9 bases, the J end lost 3 bases, and 7 bases lay between the germline ends.

This sequence joins TRBV18 and TRBJ2-7; 7 bases line up with TRBD2. There are 14 residues in the CDR3. The J segment lost 0 bases and the V segment lost 5 bases, leaving 4 bases of the junction unmatched. Looked up from germline, CDR1 is KGHSH and CDR2 is LQKENI. The CDR3 nucleotides are TGTGCCAGCTCAACTAGCGCCCTCTCCTACGAGCAGTACTTC. Its translation: CASSTSALSYEQYF.

This clone was counted between two and nine times. The V gene is TRBV15, the J gene TRBJ1-6; a possible D gene is TRBD1 (6 bases). Looked up from germline, CDR1 is LNHNV and CDR2 is YYDKDF (reference sequence). V was cut by 1 base and J by 7 bases, with 11 bases left in between. This CDR3 has 15 residues. The CDR3 sequence is CATSRGAGANSPLHF. As DNA, the CDR3 is TGTGCCACCAGCAGAGGCGCAGGGGCCAATTCACCCCTCCACTTT. The whole variable domain, remainder taken from reference TRBV15 and TRBJ1-6, is DAMVIQNPRYQVTQFGKPVTLSCSQTLNHNVMYWYQQKSSQAPKLLFHYYDKDFNNEADTPDNFQSRRPNTSFCFLDIRSPGLGDTAMYLCATSRGAGANSPLHFGNGTRLTVT.

This chain joins TRBV25-1 and TRBJ2-2; the D gene is possibly TRBD1 (5 bases). Between the trimmed V and J ends, which lost 2 bases and 4 bases, there was a span of 17 bases. From germline, CDR1 is MGHDK and CDR2 SYGVNS. The CDR3 runs to 17 residues. The CDR3 coding sequence is TGTGCCAGCAGTGAACGGGCGCGTGGGGCCGGCACCGGGGAGCTGTTTTTT. Amino acid sequence: CASSERARGAGTGELFF.

The chain couples TRBV7-3 to TRBJ2-7, with TRBD1 as a possible D gene (5 bases). This CDR3 has 12 residues. The V gene lost 10 bases and the J gene lost 0 bases, with 10 bases spanning the gap. Germline assignment: CDR1 SGHTA and CDR2 FQGTGA. Written as DNA, the CDR3 is TGTGCCAAACGACAGTTCTCCTACGAGCAGTACTTC. It translates to CAKRQFSYEQYF.

The rearrangement links TRBV5-6 to TRBJ2-2; tentatively, D is TRBD2 (6 bases). Germline loops: CDR1 SGHDT, CDR2 YYEEEE. V shed 0 bases and J shed 6 bases, with 15 bases lying between them. The CDR3 spans 16 residues. CDR3 coding DNA: TGTGCCAGCAGCTTGGACACTAGCCCCCGGGCCGGGGAGCTGTTTTTT. It translates to CASSLDTSPRAGELFF. The entire variable domain, with the rest obtained from reference TRBV5-6 and TRBJ2-2, is as follows: DAGVTQSPTHLIKTRGQQVTLRCSPKSGHDTVSWYQQALGQGPQFIFQYYEEEERQRGNFPDRFSGHQFPNYSSELNVNALLLGDSALYLCASSLDTSPRAGELFFGEGSRLTVL.

As for this clone: In the same sample, other DNA sequences code for this CDR3. This chain connects TRBV2 to TRBJ2-7; 8 bases line up with TRBD1. Germline assignment: CDR1 SNHLY and CDR2 FYNNEI. This CDR3 is built from 14 residues. The V gene end was trimmed by 3 bases and the J gene end by 6 bases; junction bases not matched to a gene: 7. The CDR3 here is CASSDRTGTGEQYF. The CDR3 nucleotides are TGTGCCAGCAGTGATCGGACAGGGACTGGCGAGCAGTACTTC.

The chain employs TRBV11-2 and TRBJ1-1, with D hard to call. There are 13 residues in the CDR3. Germline lookup yields CDR1 SGHAT and CDR2 FQNNGV. V gave up 0 bases and J gave up 5 bases, with 7 bases separating them. DNA for the CDR3: TGTGCCAGCAGCTTAGATCAAACAACTGAAGCTTTCTTT. Its translation is CASSLDQTTEAFF.

The V and J genes are TRBV5-1 and TRBJ1-1; the D gene is possibly TRBD1 (6 bases). The CDR3 consists of 13 residues. V shed 0 bases and J shed 3 bases, with 6 bases lying between them. Germline CDR1 SGHRS, CDR2 YFSETQ. DNA for the CDR3: TGCGCCAGCAGCTTGGCAGGGGACACTGAAGCTTTCTTT. Translated: CASSLAGDTEAFF.